This TCR beta chain was sequenced for a study of technical replicates of blood from a handful of donors. Assay: immunoSEQ multiplex PCR; the TCRdb copy retains only in-frame clones and omits some. The top ten hold about 4.5% of the sample, which has about 69,000 clones, 80% to 90% seen once. Per the germline V gene, CDR1 is SGHDT and CDR2 is YYEEEE. The ends lost 4 bases at V and 8 bases at J; junction bases unmatched: 8. The length of the CDR3 is 13 residues. The chain carries TRBV5-6 and TRBJ1-2; 7 positions match TRBD1. The sequence derives from a human donor in good health. Some clones in this sample may be carry-over from other donors' samples. The sample taken for sequencing was PBMCs. The chain's CDR3 is CASSRDRQGGYTF. CDR3 sequence (DNA): TGTGCCAGCAGCCGGGACAGACAAGGGGGCTACACCTTC.